This TCR beta chain emerged from a study of identical twins. TCRdb fed the 5' RACE reads into MiXCR, producing one record per CDR3 protein. Among approximately 500,000 distinct CDR3 sequences listed, more than 20% were seen once. This clonotype was recorded a few times. V was cut by 2 bases and J by 4 bases, with 5 bases left in between. The length of the CDR3 is 12 residues. Germline V gives CDR1 DFQATT, CDR2 SNEGSKA (reference sequence). This same sample was also taken into another study, of T cells expressing NK-cell markers.

This chain connects TRBV20-1 to TRBJ1-4; D is unresolved. This receptor was obtained from a woman between 18 and 29 years old in good health. The sequencing sample was made of CD4+ T cells sorted from blood. In DNA form, the CDR3 reads TGCAGTGCTAGACCGGTTAATGAAAAACTGTTTTTT. Protein: CSARPVNEKLFF.